This T cell receptor beta chain was profiled in a study of blood T cell repertoires in COVID-19. Background on the study: COVID-19 samples from acute and convalescent phases originated in the United States, Italy and Spain. Sample material is recorded as cDNA or gDNA derived from T cells, B-cell-depleted T cells, or PBMCs.

In the authors' workflow: How many nucleated cells were present was estimated from reference gene primer amplification. Clones were read by immunoSEQ multiplex PCR, and TCRdb kept only the in-frame ones, dropping some. That table is the source of V, J and clone size, and D and trimming were worked out from the DNA. This table has under 150,000 clones, more than 70% appearing once. It was during active infection that Seattle patients were enrolled and then longitudinally followed. The length of the CDR3 is 16 residues. Germline V gene sequence: CDR1 MNHNS, CDR2 SASEGT. V trimming: 1 base; J trimming: 7 bases; junction bases outside the gene matches: 7.

This receptor was taken from a woman aged 60 to 75 with COVID-19, enrolled during active disease. Input material: peripheral blood. The chain has TRBV6-1 and TRBJ2-2; 9 bases align to TRBD2. CDR3 loop: CASSEVLAGEVGELFF. In DNA form, the CDR3 reads TGTGCCAGCAGTGAAGTTTTAGCGGGGGAAGTCGGGGAGCTGTTTTTT.